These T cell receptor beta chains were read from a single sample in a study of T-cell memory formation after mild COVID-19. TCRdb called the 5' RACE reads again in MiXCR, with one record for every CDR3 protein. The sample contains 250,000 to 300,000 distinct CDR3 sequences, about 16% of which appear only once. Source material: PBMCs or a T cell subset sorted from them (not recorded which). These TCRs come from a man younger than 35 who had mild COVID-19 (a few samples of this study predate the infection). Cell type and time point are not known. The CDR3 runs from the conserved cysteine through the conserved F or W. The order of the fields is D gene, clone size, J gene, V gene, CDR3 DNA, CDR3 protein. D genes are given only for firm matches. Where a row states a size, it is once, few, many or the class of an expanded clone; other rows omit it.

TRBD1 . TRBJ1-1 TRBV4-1 TGCGCCAGCAGCCAGCAGCACGGACAGGGAAGGACTGAAGCTTTCTTT CASSQQHGQGRTEAFF
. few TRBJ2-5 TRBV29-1 TGCAGCGTTCAGGGAGAGACCCAGTACTTC CSVQGETQYF
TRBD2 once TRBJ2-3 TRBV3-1 TGTGCCAGCAGCCAAGGTAGCGGGGCGACAGATACGCAGTATTTT CASSQGSGATDTQYF
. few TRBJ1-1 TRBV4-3 TGCGCCAGCAGCCAAGATTTGGGTCACGGAGGGACTGAAGCTTTCTTT CASSQDLGHGGTEAFF
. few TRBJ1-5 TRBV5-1 TGCGCCAGCAGCCCCGGCGGAGTCTATAGCAATCAGCCCCAGCATTTT CASSPGGVYSNQPQHF
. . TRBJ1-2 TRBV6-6 TGTGCCAGCAGTTACTTCGCGGGGAACGGCTACACCTTC CASSYFAGNGYTF
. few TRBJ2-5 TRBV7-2 TGTGCCAGCAGCTTCGGAGCTGGGACCCAGTACTTC CASSFGAGTQYF
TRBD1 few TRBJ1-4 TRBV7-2 TGTGCCAGCAGCTCGACGGGGACAGGGAGTGAAAAACTGTTTTTT CASSSTGTGSEKLFF
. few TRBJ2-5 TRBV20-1 TGCAGTGCTAGACCCTGGGAGACCCAGTACTTC CSARPWETQYF
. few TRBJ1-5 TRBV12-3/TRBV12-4 TGTGCCAGCAGCCCCGAAGGGGGCAATCAGCCCCAGCATTTT CASSPEGGNQPQHF
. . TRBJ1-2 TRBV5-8 TGTGCCAGCAGCTTGGTGGGGGCCGGCTATGGCTACACCTTC CASSLVGAGYGYTF
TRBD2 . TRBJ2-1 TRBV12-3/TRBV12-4 TGTGCCAGCAGAGCTCCGGGGGGGCCTTACAATGAGCAGTTCTTC CASRAPGGPYNEQFF
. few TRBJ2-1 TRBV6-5 TGTGCCAGCAGTAAAACCCGCCGAGATGAGCAGTTCTTC CASSKTRRDEQFF
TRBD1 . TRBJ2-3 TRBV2 TGTGCCAGCAGAACCAGACAGGGAAGCACAGATACGCAGTATTTT CASRTRQGSTDTQYF
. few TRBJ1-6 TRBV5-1 TGCGCCAGCAGCCCTGGTGTGAATTCACCCCTCCACTTT CASSPGVNSPLHF
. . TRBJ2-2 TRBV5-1 TGCGCCAGCAACCCCGACAGACCGAACACCGGGGAGCTGTTTTTT CASNPDRPNTGELFF
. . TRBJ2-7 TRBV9 TGTGCCAGCAGCGTCTACCCCACGAGCTCCTACGAGCAGTACTTC CASSVYPTSSYEQYF
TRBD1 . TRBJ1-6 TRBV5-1 TGCGCCAGCAGCCCCGGGACAGAAATTTCACCCCTCCACTTT CASSPGTEISPLHF
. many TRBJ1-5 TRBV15 TGTGCCACCAGCAGAACAGGGAAGCAGCCCCAGCATTTT CATSRTGKQPQHF
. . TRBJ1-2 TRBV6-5 TGTGCCAGCAGTCCATCCGGGACGGGCTATGGCTACACCTTC CASSPSGTGYGYTF
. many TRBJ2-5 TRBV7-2 TGTGCCAGCAGCTTTGTGGAGACCCAGTACTTC CASSFVETQYF
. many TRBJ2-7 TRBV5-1 TGCGCCAGCAGCTTGGCCGCGACGAATGCCTACGAGCAGTACTTC CASSLAATNAYEQYF
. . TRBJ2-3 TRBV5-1 TGCGCCAGCAGCTCCCGTAGCAACACAGATACGCAGTATTTT CASSSRSNTDTQYF
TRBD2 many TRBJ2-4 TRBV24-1 TGTGCCACCAGTGCCCTCGGGTGCGGGGGTGCCAAAAACATTCAGTACTTC CATSALGCGGAKNIQYF
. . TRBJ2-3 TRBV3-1 TGTGCCAGCAGCCCTTTATTCACAGATACGCAGTATTTT CASSPLFTDTQYF
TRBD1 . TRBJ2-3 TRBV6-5 TGTGCCAGCAGTTACTCATATCCCTCAGGGGGTGGCACAGATACGCAGTATTTT CASSYSYPSGGGTDTQYF
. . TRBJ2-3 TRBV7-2 TGTGCCAGCACCTTTTGGACAGCTACAGATACGCAGTATTTT CASTFWTATDTQYF
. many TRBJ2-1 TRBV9 TGTGCCAGCAGCGTGGAGCTGCCAGGGGAGCAGTTCTTC CASSVELPGEQFF
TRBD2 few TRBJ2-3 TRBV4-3 TGCGCCAGCAGCCAAACTAGCGGGGGGGCAGATACGCAGTATTTT CASSQTSGGADTQYF
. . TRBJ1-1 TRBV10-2 TGCGCCAGCAGTGTTAAAGCCACTGGGACTGAAGCTTTCTTT CASSVKATGTEAFF
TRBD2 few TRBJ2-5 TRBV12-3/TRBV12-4 TGTGCCAGCAGTTCCACCGGGGGGGTAGAGACCCAGTACTTC CASSSTGGVETQYF
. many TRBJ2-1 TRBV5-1 TGCGCCAGCAGCTTGGGCAGGGGAGGTAGTGAGCAGTTCTTC CASSLGRGGSEQFF
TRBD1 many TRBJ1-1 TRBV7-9 TGTGCCAGCAGGCCTGACAGGGACACTGAAGCTTTCTTT CASRPDRDTEAFF
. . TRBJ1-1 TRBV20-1 TGCAGTGCTCCCGACGACAGGAACACTGAAGCTTTCTTT CSAPDDRNTEAFF
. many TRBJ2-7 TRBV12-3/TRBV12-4 TGTGCCAGCAGTTTGGGGGGGGCCCTCTCCTACGAGCAGTACTTC CASSLGGALSYEQYF
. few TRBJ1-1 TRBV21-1 TGTGCCAGCAGCAAACTTACCGGGACAGGAGGCGGTATGAACACTGAAGCTTTCTTT CASSKLTGTGGGMNTEAFF
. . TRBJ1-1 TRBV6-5 TGTGCCAGCAGTTACACAGGCCATAACACTGAAGCTTTCTTT CASSYTGHNTEAFF
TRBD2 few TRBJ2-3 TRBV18 TGTGCCAGCTCACCATCCCGGGGACTAGCGGGGGGCACAGATACGCAGTATTTT CASSPSRGLAGGTDTQYF
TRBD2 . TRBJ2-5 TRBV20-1 TGCAGTGCTAGGTTTTTAAGCGGGGGGTTCGTCGAGAAGACCCAGTACTTC CSARFLSGGFVEKTQYF
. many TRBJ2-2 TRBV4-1 TGCGCCAGCAGCCCCCGACCCGGGGAGCTGTTTTTT CASSPRPGELFF
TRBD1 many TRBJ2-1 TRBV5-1 TGCGCCAGCAGCTTTACGGGACAGGGTATCAATGAGCAGTTCTTC CASSFTGQGINEQFF
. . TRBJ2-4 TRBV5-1 TGCGCCAGCTCGAACCCTGGGGGGACCGCGGACATTCAGTACTTC CASSNPGGTADIQYF
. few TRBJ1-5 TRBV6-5 TGTGCCAGCAGTAGCCGACAGGTCCACAATCAGCCCCAGCATTTT CASSSRQVHNQPQHF
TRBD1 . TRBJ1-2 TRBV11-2 TGTGCCAGCAGCTTACAGGGGGCGATGACCCTTTATGGCTACACCTTC CASSLQGAMTLYGYTF
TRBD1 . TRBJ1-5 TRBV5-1 TGCGCCAGCAGCTGGGGACCGACAGGGAATAATCAGCCCCAGCATTTT CASSWGPTGNNQPQHF
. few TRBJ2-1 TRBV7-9 TGTGCCAGCAGCCCCATCGGGGTCCTCCGGCCCAATGAGCAGTTCTTC CASSPIGVLRPNEQFF
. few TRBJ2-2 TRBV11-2 TGTGCCAGCAGCTCCGTCAGGGGCATTGGCGGGGAGCTGTTTTTT CASSSVRGIGGELFF
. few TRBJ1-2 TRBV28 TGTGCCAGCAGCTTCGTCATGGCAGGGGGCTACACCTTC CASSFVMAGGYTF